The 20 T cell receptor beta chains given below trace back to one sample, sequenced in a study of shared clonotypes between healthy human individuals. The assay was immunoSEQ multiplex PCR, and TCRdb's table has in-frame clones only and misses some. The profile shows hundreds of thousands of clones, about 82% of them singletons. Sequenced input: PBMCs. The receptors shown here come from a middle-aged woman in good health. Some clones in this sample may be carry-over from other donors' samples.

About this clone itself: The junction departs from germline at one end; a sequencing error may be responsible. This rearrangement joins TRBV20-1 to TRBJ2-1; 7 bases are shared with TRBD2. CDR1 is DFQATT and CDR2 is SNEGSKA in the germline V gene (reference sequence). This CDR3 region has 11 residues. The CDR3 coding sequence is TGCAGTGCTCCAGAGTTGGCGGGAGTTATCTTC. It is translated as CSAPELAGVIF.

The gene calls are TRBV4-2 and TRBJ2-2, with 13 positions matching TRBD2. Germline V gene lookup returns CDR1 LGHNA and CDR2 YNFKEQ. The V segment lost 4 bases and the J segment 4 bases; nucleotides outside the gene matches: 3. CDR3 length: 16 amino acids. CDR3 DNA: TGTGCCAGCAGCCCCCGACTAGCGGGAGGCACCGGGGAGCTGTTTTTT. This gives the protein CASSPRLAGGTGELFF.

The CDR3 nucleotides are TGTGCCAGCAGCTCAATAGCCCAGAACACCGGGGAGCTGTTTTTT. This translates into CASSSIAQNTGELFF. The chain combines TRBV7-9 with TRBJ2-2; D gene ambiguous. Trimming shortened V by 4 bases and J by 1 base, and 10 bases separated the two germline ends. The CDR3 is made up of 15 amino acids. CDR1 is SEHNR and CDR2 is FQNEAQ in the germline V gene (reference sequence).

The chain has TRBV29-1 and TRBJ2-7, with a weak D call TRBD2 (6 bases). The CDR3 extends over 12 amino acids. The germline V gene has CDR1 SQVTM and CDR2 ANQGSEA. The V end lost 1 base, the J end lost 7 bases, and 11 bases lay between the germline ends. For the CDR3, the DNA is TGCAGCGTTGAAGTTGGGGCGGGGGAGCAGTACTTC. It codes for CSVEVGAGEQYF.

The rearrangement joins TRBV27 to TRBJ1-1; no firm D call. Germline-derived CDR1 and CDR2 are MNHEY and SMNVEV (reference sequence). The V and J ends lost 3 bases and 1 base respectively, with 9 bases between them. This CDR3 is 14 amino acids long. CDR3 loop: CASSFGTANTEAFF. Written as DNA, the CDR3 is TGTGCCAGCAGTTTTGGTACAGCGAACACTGAAGCTTTCTTT.

At least ten counts were recorded for this clone. Other DNA sequences in the same sample also yield this CDR3. The chain is built from TRBV30 and TRBJ2-7; either TRBD1 or TRBD2 may fit D (5 bases each). The CDR3 runs 14 residues. Germline V gives CDR1 GTSNPN, CDR2 SVGIG (reference sequence). Between the trimmed V and J ends, which lost 5 bases and 7 bases, there was a span of 21 bases. CDR3 DNA sequence: TGTGCCTGGCCTCTTCGGGGCCCCTTCTGGGAGCAGTACTTC. It codes for CAWPLRGPFWEQYF.

This chain's CDR3 is CASSSGTSGANVLTF. The CDR3 DNA is TGTGCCAGCTCTAGCGGGACTTCTGGGGCCAACGTCCTGACTTTC. V and J are TRBV15 and TRBJ2-6; TRBD2 matches 9 bases. Germline V gene data show CDR1 as LNHNV and CDR2 as YYDKDF (reference sequence). J lost 1 base, V lost 10 bases, and 5 bases had no gene match. This CDR3 spans 15 amino acids.

The chain recombines TRBV2 with TRBJ2-7, with 9 positions matching TRBD1. Germline V gene sequence: CDR1 SNHLY, CDR2 FYNNEI. V lost 3 bases and J lost 6; bases outside the gene matches: 6. The CDR3 contains 14 residues. CDR3 region: CASSDRTGASEQYF. CDR3 coding DNA: TGTGCCAGCAGTGATAGGACAGGGGCAAGCGAGCAGTACTTC.

This clone came up a few times. This chain joins TRBV6-6 and TRBJ1-2; D possibly corresponds to TRBD1 (6 bases). Germline V gene data show CDR1 as MNHNY and CDR2 as SVGAGI (reference sequence). V was trimmed by 6 bases and J by 5 bases, leaving 13 bases between them. This CDR3 has 13 residues. This CDR3 reads CASSPNRVYGYTF. The CDR3, as DNA: TGTGCCAGCAGCCCCAACAGGGTTTATGGCTACACCTTC.

This chain links TRBV7-9 with TRBJ1-2; D not certain. Germline V gene sequence: CDR1 SEHNR, CDR2 FQNEAQ (reference sequence). The ends were cut back, 3 bases at V and 0 bases at J, with 5 bases in the middle. The CDR3 is 13 amino acids. The CDR3 protein is CASSFLTNYGYTF. CDR3 bases: TGTGCCAGCAGCTTTCTCACTAACTATGGCTACACCTTC.

This chain joins TRBV19 and TRBJ2-1; 8 nucleotides match TRBD2. Germline V gene sequence: CDR1 LNHDA, CDR2 SQIVND (reference sequence). This CDR3 has 14 amino acids. Losses at the gene ends were 3 bases for V and 9 bases for J; bases not matched to a gene: 7. The CDR3 DNA reads as TGTGCCAGTAGTATTCGGGCGGGAGGCGGTGAGCAGTTCTTC. This codes for CASSIRAGGGEQFF.

This chain connects TRBV15 to TRBJ2-7, with D possibly being TRBD1 (6 bases). From germline, CDR1 is LNHNV and CDR2 YYDKDF (reference sequence). This CDR3 comprises 15 residues. Trimming stripped 1 base from V and 5 bases from J, with 15 bases between. CDR3 region: CATSRVGRGSDEQYF. The CDR3 DNA reads as TGTGCCACCAGCAGAGTTGGCAGGGGTAGCGACGAGCAGTACTTC.

The sample holds a few counts of this clone. CDR3 amino acids: CASSVVDPRGYNEQFF. As DNA, the CDR3 is TGTGCCAGCAGCGTGGTTGACCCGCGGGGGTACAATGAGCAGTTCTTC. V is TRBV9 and J is TRBJ2-1, with TRBD2 identical over 7 bases. The CDR3 extends over 16 amino acids. The germline CDR1 and CDR2 sequences are SGDLS and YYNGEE. V lost 2 bases, J lost 4 bases, and 9 bases stayed unmatched.

The V and J genes are TRBV7-2 and TRBJ1-2, with D unclear. This CDR3 has 13 residues. The ends were cut back, 5 bases at V and 1 base at J, with 8 bases in the middle. Germline CDR1 SGHTA, CDR2 FQGNSA. The CDR3 DNA reads TGTGCCAGCAGCCCGACCGATAACTATGGCTACACCTTC. Protein sequence: CASSPTDNYGYTF.

The chain has TRBV2 and TRBJ2-1; D assignment may be TRBD1 or TRBD2 (7 bases each). This CDR3 has 22 residues. Trimming pared 3 bases from V and 2 bases from J, leaving 32 bases between. Germline V lookup: CDR1 SNHLY, CDR2 FYNNEI. The CDR3 DNA reads TGTGCCAGCAGTGAGGGGGGTGGGAGAAGCGGGACAGCTGTAGCTCCCTACAATGAGCAGTTCTTC. It encodes CASSEGGGRSGTAVAPYNEQFF.

J is TRBJ1-4 and V is TRBV28; 7 bases are shared with TRBD1. From germline, CDR1 is MDHEN and CDR2 SYDVKM. CDR3 length equals 16 residues. V lost 4 bases and J lost 6; bases outside the gene matches: 11. CDR3 amino acids: CASSWARDSQDEKLFF. The CDR3 nucleotides are TGTGCCAGCAGTTGGGCCAGGGACAGCCAGGATGAAAAACTGTTTTTT.

CDR3 sequence: CASRVGLTGELFF. The DNA of the CDR3 is TGTGCCAGCAGGGTTGGTCTCACCGGGGAGCTGTTTTTT. The rearrangement uses TRBV27 and TRBJ2-2; D gene uncertain. Germline assignment: CDR1 MNHEY and CDR2 SMNVEV (reference sequence). The V end lost 6 bases, the J end lost 4 bases, and 9 bases lay between the germline ends. This CDR3 region has 13 residues.

The chain has TRBV18 and TRBJ1-1, with 9 positions matching TRBD1. There are 15 residues in the CDR3. The V segment lost 6 bases and the J segment 2 bases; nucleotides outside the gene matches: 7. Per germline, CDR1 KGHSH and CDR2 LQKENI. In nucleotides, the CDR3 is TGTGCCAGCTCGCAGACAGGGGGTGGCAACACTGAAGCTTTCTTT. This gives the protein CASSQTGGGNTEAFF.

Remarks on this clone: A much larger clone lies one base from this, so it may be a read error. The chain uses TRBV5-1 and TRBJ1-1; no clear D gene. The CDR3 loop spans 13 amino acids. V gave up 0 bases and J gave up 3 bases, with 6 bases separating them. From germline, CDR1 is SGHRS and CDR2 YFSETQ. The CDR3 DNA sequence: TGCGCCAGCAGCTTGGAGACGTACACTGAAGCTTTCTTT. Residues: CASSLETYTEAFF.

The chain is built from TRBV7-9 and TRBJ1-4; D is unclear. V dropped 5 bases and J dropped 4 bases, with 11 bases sitting between them. The length of the CDR3 is 14 residues. The germline gives CDR1 SEHNR, CDR2 FQNEAQ (reference sequence). The CDR3 DNA follows: TGTGCCAGCAGCCTAGGACGGAATAATGAAAAACTGTTTTTT. This codes for CASSLGRNNEKLFF.